The clone carrying this T cell receptor (beta chain) was found a few times. Its antigen is still unknown. From germline, CDR1 is DFQATT and CDR2 SNEGSKA (reference sequence). V shed 5 bases and J 2 bases; nucleotides not matched to a gene: 5. The CDR3 runs 14 residues. The entry originates in a study of T cells after yellow fever vaccination. TCRdb re-called the 5' RACE reads through MiXCR, storing one row per CDR3 protein. The profile shows over 250,000 distinct CDR3 sequences, 4.1% of them singletons. Study outcomes and limitations: Most clones from primary vaccination were detected again post-booster (roughly 96% CD4, more than 85% CD8). There was a small share of clonotypes that showed up in both the CD4 and CD8 compartments.

J is TRBJ2-3 and V is TRBV20-1; 9 nucleotides align to TRBD2. The receptor was isolated from a man between 18 and 29 years old who received the YFV17D yellow fever vaccine. Sequenced material: PBMCs, taken 5 days after the yellow fever booster vaccination. The CDR3 here is CSAPTSGPTDTQYF. The CDR3 bases are TGCAGTGCTCCGACTAGCGGACCCACAGATACGCAGTATTTT.